The sequence of this T cell receptor (beta chain) was determined in a study of T cell changes during pregnancy in multiple sclerosis. With 3 bases removed from V and 7 bases from J, the gap between germline ends came to 16 bases. CDR3 length: 15 amino acids. CDR1 SGHTA and CDR2 FQGNSA come from the germline V gene. The table came from immunoSEQ multiplex PCR; TCRdb's copy has only in-frame clones and leaves some out. This repertoire shows 40,000 or so clones, roughly 91% found once; its top ten account for 5% to 6.5%. The sequence was collected from a female donor with multiple sclerosis, enrolled in a pregnancy study. The sequencing here drew on CD8+ T cells from peripheral blood mononuclear cells, taken in the second trimester of pregnancy. The chain recombines TRBV7-2 with TRBJ2-4; tentatively, D is TRBD1 (6 bases). The CDR3 region has the DNA TGTGCCAGCAGCTTGTTGCTGGGGGCGAACAACATTCAGTACTTC. It is translated as CASSLLLGANNIQYF.